The entry that follows covers one TCR beta chain sequence. Its antigen remains unknown. The authors prepared the TCRbeta library with unique molecular identifiers. TCRdb ran MiXCR on the PCR reads and lists one entry per CDR3 protein. The top ten clones hold just over 2% of a sample with approximately 500,000 distinct CDR3 sequences, 10% of them seen once. The source of the sample is a study of T-cell reconstitution after alpha-beta-depleted transplantation in children. Study-wide findings and caveats: Some patients' high day-60 TCRbeta diversity was traced to surviving recipient T cells and thymic progenitors. As was reported, about two months after transplant, alpha-beta T cells came from several hundred expanded graft clones. One year after transplant, T-cell counts and diversity came mostly from newly produced T cells.

CDR3 length: 16 amino acids. CDR1 and CDR2 from the germline V gene are SNHLY and FYNNEI. With 2 bases removed from V and 7 bases from J, the gap between germline ends came to 21 bases. This sequence was found in a child aged 2 to 10 with inherited bone marrow failure, due to receive a stem cell transplant. The chain couples TRBV2 to TRBJ2-7; D is possibly TRBD1 or TRBD2 (5 bases each). This sample comprised PBMCs, obtained before TCRalphabeta/CD19-depleted stem cell transplant. The CDR3 loop reads CASSEMIFGATREQYF. CDR3 in DNA: TGTGCCAGCAGTGAAATGATTTTCGGGGCGACTCGGGAGCAGTACTTC.